Following are 5 T cell receptor beta chains from one sample sequenced in a study of blood T cell repertoires in COVID-19. The table came from immunoSEQ multiplex PCR; TCRdb's copy has only in-frame clones and leaves some out. The sample consists of approximately 59,000 clones, around 81% of them appearing once. Sequenced material: peripheral blood. Every receptor here comes from a woman aged 80 or older with acute or convalescent COVID-19.

The J gene is TRBJ1-2, the V gene TRBV6-1; 9 bases line up with TRBD1. Germline lookup yields CDR1 MNHNS and CDR2 SASEGT. This CDR3 spans 16 amino acids. The J segment lost 0 bases and the V segment lost 4 bases, leaving 6 bases of the junction unmatched. The CDR3 region is CASSAIRTGANYGYTF. In nucleotides, the CDR3 is TGTGCCAGCAGTGCCATAAGGACAGGGGCTAACTATGGCTACACCTTC.

This clone was observed once. The chain employs TRBV11-3 and TRBJ2-2, with 12 bases fitting TRBD2. V shed 3 bases and J 4 bases; nucleotides not matched to a gene: 6. CDR3 size: 17 residues. Germline values: CDR1 SGHNT, CDR2 YENEEA. For the CDR3, the DNA is TGTGCCAGCAGCTTTGAACCGGGACTAGCGGGCACCGGGGAGCTGTTTTTT. It yields the protein CASSFEPGLAGTGELFF. The whole variable domain, filled in from reference TRBV11-3 and TRBJ2-2, reads EAGVVQSPRYKIIEKKQPVAFWCNPISGHNTLYWYLQNLGQGPELLIRYENEEAVDDSQLPKDRFSAERLKGVDSTLKIQPAELGDSAVYLCASSFEPGLAGTGELFFGEGSRLTVL.

The V call is TRBV7-2, the J call TRBJ2-7; TRBD2 matches at 12 bases. The CDR3 contains 14 residues. CDR1 is SGHTA, CDR2 FQGNSA, per germline. V shed 5 bases and J 4 bases; nucleotides not matched to a gene: 3. The CDR3 DNA sequence: TGTGCCAGCAGCCTGGGACTAGCGGGTTACGAGCAGTACTTC. It codes for CASSLGLAGYEQYF.

The V call is TRBV9, the J call TRBJ1-1; 10 bases are a match to TRBD1. Trimming took 4 bases from V and 5 from J; bases not matched to a gene: 5. CDR3 length equals 14 residues. The V gene's germline CDR1 is SGDLS and CDR2 YYNGEE. The CDR3, as DNA: TGTGCCAGCAGCCCCAGGACAGGGGGGACTGAAGCTTTCTTT. This encodes CASSPRTGGTEAFF. The whole variable domain, remainder taken from reference TRBV9 and TRBJ1-1, is DSGVTQTPKHLITATGQRVTLRCSPRSGDLSVYWYQQSLDQGLQFLIQYYNGEERAKGNILERFSAQQFPDLHSELNLSSLELGDSALYFCASSPRTGGTEAFFGQGTRLTVV.

The chain recombines TRBV5-1 with TRBJ2-3; 8 bases align to TRBD2. The V segment lost 3 bases and the J segment 6 bases; nucleotides outside the gene matches: 6. There are 14 residues in the CDR3. Germline CDR1 is SGHRS and CDR2 is YFSETQ. The CDR3 DNA sequence: TGCGCCAGCAGCTATCCCGGGACTAGGGATACGCAGTATTTT. It codes for CASSYPGTRDTQYF.